This TCR beta chain stems from a study of CD8 T cells in ankylosing spondylitis. Study results and caveats: It appeared that ankylosing spondylitis blood was characterized by a TCR beta motif of several highly homologous variants. Disease-associated clones were reportedly significantly overrepresented in matched ankylosing spondylitis synovial fluid. Earlier studies detected some motif variants in reactive arthritis synovial fluid and blood.

Looked up from germline, CDR1 is SGHDT and CDR2 is YYEEEE. The CDR3 spans 15 residues. Trimming left V 6 bases short and J 1 base short, with 15 bases between. For TCR beta, libraries came from quantitative 5'-RACE with molecular barcodes. TCRdb used MiXCR to reprocess the 5' RACE reads, holding one entry per CDR3 protein. The sample lists about 390,000 distinct CDR3 sequences; approximately 20% were seen once. In this sample, this clonotype turned up a few times. Its cognate antigen is unknown. This receptor was taken from a male donor with ankylosing spondylitis. V and J are TRBV5-6 and TRBJ2-3; a possible D gene is TRBD1 (6 bases). Sample: blood, either unsorted or a sorted T cell fraction (not recorded which). CDR3 nucleotide sequence: TGTGCCAGCATCGCAGGGGTCTCTGGCACAGATACGCAGTATTTT. It is translated as CASIAGVSGTDTQYF. Looking up the rest from reference TRBV5-6 and TRBJ2-3 gives the full variable domain: DAGVTQSPTHLIKTRGQQVTLRCSPKSGHDTVSWYQQALGQGPQFIFQYYEEEERQRGNFPDRFSGHQFPNYSSELNVNALLLGDSALYLCASIAGVSGTDTQYFGPGTRLTVL.